The subject of this entry is one TCR beta chain. This sample is part of a study of blood T cell repertoires in COVID-19. Turning to the study itself: PBMCs, B-cell-depleted T cells, or T cells provided the cDNA or gDNA that made up the material.

Between the trimmed V and J ends, which lost 7 bases and 5 bases, there was a span of 9 bases. This CDR3 is built from 13 residues. The germline V gene encodes CDR1 LNHDA and CDR2 SQIVND (reference sequence). Study members were between roughly 18 and 89 years old and lived in about two dozen US regions. Cohorts were assigned according to the clinical history that participants reported. Original processing notes: Amplification of reference gene primers provided the estimated nucleated cell counts. Profiled with immunoSEQ multiplex PCR; TCRdb holds only in-frame clones, not every one. The V and J calls and clone size were taken over from that table, and D and trimming were inferred from the DNA. The sample has about 400,000 clones, roughly 88% seen once.

The receptor was derived from a woman aged 40 to 50 with acute COVID-19. The chain couples TRBV19 to TRBJ1-6, with D tentatively TRBD1 (6 bases). Sequencing was carried out using PBMCs or T cells enriched from blood (not recorded which). The CDR3 here is CASTNRDNSPLHF. In DNA form, the CDR3 reads TGTGCCAGTACGAACAGGGATAATTCACCCCTCCACTTT. The variable domain in full, completed from reference TRBV19 and TRBJ1-6, reads DGGITQSPKYLFRKEGQNVTLSCEQNLNHDAMYWYRQDPGQGLRLIYYSQIVNDFQKGDIAEGYSVSREKKESFPLTVTSAQKNPTAFYLCASTNRDNSPLHFGNGTRLTVT.